The source of this TCR beta chain is a study of T cells in Graves' hyperthyroidism and ophthalmopathy. This clonotype has a handful of counts. Antigen specificity is unknown. Graves' hyperthyroidism was deemed stable given no ophthalmopathy progression within 18 months. Patients were excluded for uncontrolled infection, other autoimmune disease, pregnancy or lactation. Clinicians diagnosed patients from clinical symptoms, serum thyroxine and TRAb, thyroid ultrasound and orbital computed tomography. Findings and limits, study-wide: Blood held most thyroid clonotypes expanded above 0.001 frequency.

RNA transcripts served as the template for amplifying TCR beta CDR3 regions. HTBI primers drove first-round RT-PCR of the TCR CDR3. Each CDR3 protein gets one entry after TCRdb re-called the multiplex PCR reads with MiXCR. The sample records about 840,000 distinct CDR3 sequences, about 38% being singletons. This TCR was sampled from a young man with Graves' hyperthyroidism. What was sequenced was blood.

CDR3 bases: TGTGCCAGCAGCTTAGCGAACGGGAGGACCTACGAGCAGTACTTC. The encoded protein is CASSLANGRTYEQYF. This chain uses TRBV7-8 with TRBJ2-7; 7 bases are a match to TRBD2. V was pared by 0 bases and J by 2 bases, with 4 bases of the junction left unmatched. This CDR3 is 15 amino acids long. Germline CDR1 SGHVS, CDR2 FQNEAQ.